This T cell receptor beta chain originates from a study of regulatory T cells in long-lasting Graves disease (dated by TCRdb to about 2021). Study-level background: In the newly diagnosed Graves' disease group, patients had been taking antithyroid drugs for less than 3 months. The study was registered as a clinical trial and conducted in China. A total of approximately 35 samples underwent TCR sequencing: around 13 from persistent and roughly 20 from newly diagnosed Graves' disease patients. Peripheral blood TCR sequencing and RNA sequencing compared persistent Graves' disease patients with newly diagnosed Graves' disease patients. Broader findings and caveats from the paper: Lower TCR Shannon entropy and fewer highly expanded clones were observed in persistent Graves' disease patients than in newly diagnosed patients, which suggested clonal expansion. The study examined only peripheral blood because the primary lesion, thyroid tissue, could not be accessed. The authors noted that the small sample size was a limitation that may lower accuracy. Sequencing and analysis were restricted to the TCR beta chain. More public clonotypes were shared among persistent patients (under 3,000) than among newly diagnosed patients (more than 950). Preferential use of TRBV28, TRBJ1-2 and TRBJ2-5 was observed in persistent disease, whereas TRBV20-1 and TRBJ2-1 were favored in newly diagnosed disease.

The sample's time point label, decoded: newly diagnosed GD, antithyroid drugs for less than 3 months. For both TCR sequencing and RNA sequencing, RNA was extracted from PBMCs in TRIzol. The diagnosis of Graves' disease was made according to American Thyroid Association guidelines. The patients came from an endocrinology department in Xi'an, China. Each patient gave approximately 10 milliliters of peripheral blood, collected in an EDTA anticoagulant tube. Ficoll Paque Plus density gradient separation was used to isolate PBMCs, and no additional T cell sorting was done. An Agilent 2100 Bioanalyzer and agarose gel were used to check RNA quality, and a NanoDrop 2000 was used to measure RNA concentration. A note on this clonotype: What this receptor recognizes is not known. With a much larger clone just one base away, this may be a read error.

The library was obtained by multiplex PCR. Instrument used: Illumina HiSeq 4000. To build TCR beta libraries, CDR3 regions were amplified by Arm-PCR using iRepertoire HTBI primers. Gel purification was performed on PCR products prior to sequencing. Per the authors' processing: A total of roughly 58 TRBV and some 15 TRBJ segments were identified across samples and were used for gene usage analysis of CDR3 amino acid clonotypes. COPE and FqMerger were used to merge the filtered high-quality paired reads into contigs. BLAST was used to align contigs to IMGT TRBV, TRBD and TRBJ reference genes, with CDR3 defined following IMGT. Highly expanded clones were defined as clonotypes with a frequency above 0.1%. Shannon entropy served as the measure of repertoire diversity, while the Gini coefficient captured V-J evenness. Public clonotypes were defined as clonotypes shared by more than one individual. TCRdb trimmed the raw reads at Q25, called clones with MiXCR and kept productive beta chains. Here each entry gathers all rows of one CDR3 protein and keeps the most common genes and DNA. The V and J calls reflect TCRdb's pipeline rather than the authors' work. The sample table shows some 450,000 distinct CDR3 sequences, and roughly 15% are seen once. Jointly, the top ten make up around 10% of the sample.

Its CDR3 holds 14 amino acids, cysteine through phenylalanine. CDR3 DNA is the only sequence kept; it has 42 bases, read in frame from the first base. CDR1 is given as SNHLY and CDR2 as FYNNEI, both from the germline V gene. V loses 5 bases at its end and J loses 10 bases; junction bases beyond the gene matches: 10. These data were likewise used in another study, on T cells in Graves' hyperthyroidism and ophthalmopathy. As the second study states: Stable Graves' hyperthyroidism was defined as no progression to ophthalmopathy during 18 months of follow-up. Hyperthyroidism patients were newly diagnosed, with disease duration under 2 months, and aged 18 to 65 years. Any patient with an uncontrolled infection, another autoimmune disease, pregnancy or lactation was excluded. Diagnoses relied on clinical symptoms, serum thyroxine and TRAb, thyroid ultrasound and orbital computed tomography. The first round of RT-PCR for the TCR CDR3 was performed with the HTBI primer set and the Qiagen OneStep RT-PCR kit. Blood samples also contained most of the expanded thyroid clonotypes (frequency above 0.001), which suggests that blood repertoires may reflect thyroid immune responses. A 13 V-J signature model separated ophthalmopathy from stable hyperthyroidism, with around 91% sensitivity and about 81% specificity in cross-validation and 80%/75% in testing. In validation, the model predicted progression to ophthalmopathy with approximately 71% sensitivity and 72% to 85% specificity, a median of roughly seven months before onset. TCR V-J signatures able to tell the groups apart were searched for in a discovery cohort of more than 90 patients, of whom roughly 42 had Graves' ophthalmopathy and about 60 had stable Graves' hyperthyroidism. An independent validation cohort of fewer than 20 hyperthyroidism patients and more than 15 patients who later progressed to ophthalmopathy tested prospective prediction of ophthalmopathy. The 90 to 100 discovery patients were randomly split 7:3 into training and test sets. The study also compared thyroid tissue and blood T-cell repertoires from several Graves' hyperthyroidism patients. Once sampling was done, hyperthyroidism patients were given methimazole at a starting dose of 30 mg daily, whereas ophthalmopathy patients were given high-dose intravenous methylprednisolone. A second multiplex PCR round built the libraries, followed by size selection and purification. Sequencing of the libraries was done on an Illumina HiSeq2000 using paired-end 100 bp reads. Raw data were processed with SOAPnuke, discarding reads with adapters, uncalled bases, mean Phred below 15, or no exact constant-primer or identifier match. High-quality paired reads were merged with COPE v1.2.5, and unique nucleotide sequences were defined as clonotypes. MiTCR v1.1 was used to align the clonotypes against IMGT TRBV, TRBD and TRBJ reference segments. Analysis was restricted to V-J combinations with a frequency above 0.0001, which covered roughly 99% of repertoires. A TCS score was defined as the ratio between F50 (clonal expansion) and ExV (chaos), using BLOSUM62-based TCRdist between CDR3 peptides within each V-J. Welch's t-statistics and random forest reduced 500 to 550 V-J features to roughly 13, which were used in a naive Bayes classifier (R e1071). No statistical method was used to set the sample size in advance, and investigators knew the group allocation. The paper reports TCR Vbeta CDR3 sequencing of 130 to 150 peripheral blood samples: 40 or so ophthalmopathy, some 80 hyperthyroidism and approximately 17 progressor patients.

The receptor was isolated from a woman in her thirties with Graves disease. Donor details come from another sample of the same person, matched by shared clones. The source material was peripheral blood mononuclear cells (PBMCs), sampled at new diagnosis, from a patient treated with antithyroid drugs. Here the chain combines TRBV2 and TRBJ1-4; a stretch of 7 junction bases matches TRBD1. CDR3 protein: CASSSYRGIGKLFF. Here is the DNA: TGTGCCAGCAGTTCGTACAGGGGAATTGGAAAACTGTTTTTT.